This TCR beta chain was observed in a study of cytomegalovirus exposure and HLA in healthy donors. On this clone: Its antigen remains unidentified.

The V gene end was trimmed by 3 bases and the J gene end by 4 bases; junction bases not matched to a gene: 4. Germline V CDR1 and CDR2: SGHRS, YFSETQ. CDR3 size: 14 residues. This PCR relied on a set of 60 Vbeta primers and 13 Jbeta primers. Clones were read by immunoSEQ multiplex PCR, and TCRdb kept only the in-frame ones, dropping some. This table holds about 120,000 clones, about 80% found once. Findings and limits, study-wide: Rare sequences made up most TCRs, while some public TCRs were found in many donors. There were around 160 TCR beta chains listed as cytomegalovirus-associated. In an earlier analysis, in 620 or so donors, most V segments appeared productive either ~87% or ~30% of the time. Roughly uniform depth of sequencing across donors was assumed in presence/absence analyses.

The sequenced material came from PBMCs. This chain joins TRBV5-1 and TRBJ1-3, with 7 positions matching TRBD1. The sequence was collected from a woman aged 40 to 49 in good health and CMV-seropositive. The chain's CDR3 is CASSSGTVGNTIYF. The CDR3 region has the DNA TGCGCCAGCAGCTCGGGGACAGTAGGAAACACCATATATTTT. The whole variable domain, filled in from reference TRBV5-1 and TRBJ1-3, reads KAGVTQTPRYLIKTRGQQVTLSCSPISGHRSVSWYQQTPGQGLQFLFEYFSETQRNKGNFPGRFSGRQFSNSRSEMNVSTLELGDSALYLCASSSGTVGNTIYFGEGSWLTVV.